This T cell receptor (beta chain) was profiled in a study of cytomegalovirus exposure and HLA in healthy donors. Primers for the PCR totalled 60 Vbeta and 13 Jbeta. Libraries were prepared by immunoSEQ multiplex PCR; TCRdb keeps only in-frame clonotypes and omits some of them. The data show around 120,000 clones, 65% to 75% seen once. CDR1 and CDR2 (germline): SGHRS, YFSETQ. After removal of 4 bases from V and 0 bases from J, the junction contained 3 bases not matched to a gene. This CDR3 is built from 14 residues. This clone was picked up a small number of times. The sequencing input was PBMCs. The chain couples TRBV5-1 to TRBJ2-7; 8 bases agree with TRBD2. The receptor comes from a woman aged 45 to 65 in good health and CMV-seropositive. The CDR3 nucleotides read TGCGCCAGCAGCGTTAGCGGGATCTCCTACGAGCAGTACTTC. Translation: CASSVSGISYEQYF.